This T cell receptor beta chain was retrieved from a study of blood T cell repertoires in COVID-19. CDR3 length equals 14 residues. Trimming pared 3 bases from V and 0 bases from J, leaving 10 bases between. The germline gives CDR1 SGHNT, CDR2 YYREEE (reference sequence). The method was immunoSEQ multiplex PCR; TCRdb's version includes in-frame clones alone and lacks a portion of them. The sample has 93,000 or so clones; more than 85% are singletons. The source is a human donor in a cohort sampled during active COVID-19. This chain joins TRBV5-4 and TRBJ2-7; D remains unclear. The source material was peripheral blood. CDR3 coding DNA: TGTGCCAGCAGCTCCGGCCGGAGCTCCTACGAGCAGTACTTC. Translating it yields CASSSGRSSYEQYF.